This T cell receptor (beta chain) comes out of a study of CD8+ T cells in alopecia areata (dated by TCRdb to about 2018). Turning to the overall study: The treated patients, all with moderate-to-severe alopecia areata, were enrolled in an open-label pilot trial of oral tofacitinib given at 5 to 10 mg twice daily. Scalp clonality was compared among normal scalp (n=4), patchy alopecia areata scalp (n=8), and alopecia totalis/universalis scalp (n=8). TCRbeta CDR3 regions were amplified by immunoSEQ multiplex PCR using 35 Vbeta forward and 13 Jbeta reverse primers. RNA was obtained with the PAXgene miRNA kit for fixed scalp, the miRNeasy kit for PBMCs, and the RNeasy kit for mouse skin. The SALT score, which quantifies the percentage of affected scalp surface area, was used to measure disease severity in treated patients. Human TCRbeta sequencing covered scalp tissue and sorted CD4+ and CD8+ peripheral blood T cells from patchy and totalis/universalis alopecia areata patients and healthy controls. Patients on tofacitinib were biopsied at baseline and after 4 and 24 weeks of treatment, and several of the patients also had a later scalp biopsy. Tofacitinib was administered for 6 to 18 months, and 6 months of follow-up off drug were then conducted to assess delayed response and recurrence. The study used high-throughput TCRbeta sequencing to examine T cell clonal expansion in alopecia areata, in both the C3H/HeJ mouse model and human patients. Overall study outcomes, separate from this receptor: Scalp TCR repertoire analysis is complicated because resident alphabeta T cells in normal human skin are also sequenced, whereas mouse skin is dominated by gammadelta T cells. Because the treated cohort was small and had only one nonresponder, larger studies are needed to examine links between baseline CD8+ expansion and response. During tofacitinib treatment, many expanded lesional clones stuck around in both scalp and blood, and this persistence may partly explain why relapse happens after treatment is stopped. Compared with normal scalp, lesional scalp, particularly in alopecia totalis/universalis, had higher clonality and more expanded CD8+ clones, which suggests antigenic drive. TCR sequences shared between patients were less clear than in mice, possibly partly because of HLA diversity in the patient population. Tofacitinib significantly decreased scalp clonality and the number of expanded CD8+ clones among the top 100 scalp clones.

This specimen's treatment or condition label, per the study, means: oral pan-JAK inhibitor, 5-10 mg twice daily. From alopecia areata patients, peripheral blood was collected along with lesional scalp punch biopsies. PBMCs were isolated by density centrifugation and stained for CD3, CD4 and CD8, and CD4+ and CD8+ T cells were sorted on a FACSAria. The CDR3 starts with the cysteine, ends with the phenylalanine, and has 14 residues. Left in the record is the CDR3 DNA by itself, 42 bases read in frame from the first base. V lost 4 bases and J lost 5 bases, and the count of bases not matched to a germline gene is 6. In the germline V gene (reference sequence), CDR1 corresponds to SGHNT and CDR2 to YYREEE. Libraries were made using the immunoSEQ multiplex PCR assay. RNA was extracted from all samples and reverse transcribed into cDNA as template for TCR sequencing. First-strand cDNA was synthesized with SuperScript III using a 2:1 mix of oligo-dT and random hexamers. Amplification bias was assessed with a synthetic immune receptor repertoire, and residual bias was removed computationally. The authors' analysis ran thus. After raw reads were preprocessed to remove errors, the CDR3 was defined following IMGT conventions as running from the conserved cysteine to phenylalanine. Clonality was computed by normalizing Shannon entropy by log2 of the number of productive unique TCRs and subtracting the result from 1. Scalp TCRbeta sequences were cross-referenced with sorted blood CD4 and CD8 repertoires so that the CD4 or CD8 identity of scalp clones could be inferred. Here the immuneACCESS table is served through TCRdb, limited to in-frame sequences with V and J called. Missing clones are a known gap in these copies; in checked studies unresolved V genes cover under half, and the rest lacks a known reason. D and trimming come from the DNA, and the V and J calls and clone size come from that table. This sample lists fewer than 250,000 clones; under 80% were detected once. The top ten clonotypes cover approximately 1.2% of the sample.

This clone was seen only a few times. This clone's antigen is unknown. The record has no base qualities; no much larger clone is one base away. Sequenced here: CD4+ T cells sorted from blood, sampled around week 49, from a patient treated with tofacitinib. Recombination connected TRBV5-4 to TRBJ1-1, and TRBD1 aligns with 9 junction nucleotides. This receptor was obtained from a human donor with alopecia areata. Here is the DNA: TGTGCCAGCAGCAAGGGACAGGGTATGACTGAAGCTTTCTTT. Its amino acids are CASSKGQGMTEAFF.